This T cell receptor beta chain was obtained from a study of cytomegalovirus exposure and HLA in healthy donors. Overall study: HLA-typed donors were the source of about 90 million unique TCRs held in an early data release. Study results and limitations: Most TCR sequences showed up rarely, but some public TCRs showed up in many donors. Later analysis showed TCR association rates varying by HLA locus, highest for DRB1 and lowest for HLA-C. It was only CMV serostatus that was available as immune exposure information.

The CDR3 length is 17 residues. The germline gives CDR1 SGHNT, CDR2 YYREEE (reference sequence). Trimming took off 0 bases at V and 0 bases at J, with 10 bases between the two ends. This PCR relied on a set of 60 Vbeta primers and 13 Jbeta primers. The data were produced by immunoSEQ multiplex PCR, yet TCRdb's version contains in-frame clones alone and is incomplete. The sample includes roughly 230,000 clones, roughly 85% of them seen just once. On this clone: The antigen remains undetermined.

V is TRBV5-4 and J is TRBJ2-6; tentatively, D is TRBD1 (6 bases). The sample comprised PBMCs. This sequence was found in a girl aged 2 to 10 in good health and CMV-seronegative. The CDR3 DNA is TGTGCCAGCAGCTTGGACAGGGCCTACTCTGGGGCCAACGTCCTGACTTTC. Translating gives CASSLDRAYSGANVLTF.